These 17 T cell receptor beta chains share one sample of origin, sequenced in a study of technical replicates of blood from several donors. Profiling relied on immunoSEQ multiplex PCR, and the TCRdb table lists in-frame clones only, not all of them. Found here are 70,000 to 85,000 clones, about 95% of them singletons; the top ten hold around 0.24%. The specimen was T cells isolated from PBMCs. The receptors were gathered from a human donor in good health.

CDR3 in DNA: TGCGCCAGCAGCTTGGTTCTGAACACCGGGGAGCTGTTTTTT. It encodes CASSLVLNTGELFF. This rearrangement joins TRBV5-1 to TRBJ2-2, with no clear D. Trimming pared 0 bases from V and 1 base from J, leaving 4 bases between. This CDR3 contains 14 residues. CDR1 is SGHRS and CDR2 is YFSETQ in the germline V gene.

This rearrangement joins TRBV6-4 to TRBJ2-2; D remains ambiguous. Trimming pared 6 bases from V and 4 bases from J, leaving 9 bases between. The CDR3 runs to 13 residues. Germline lookup yields CDR1 MRHNA and CDR2 SNTAGT. Here the CDR3 reads CASSPGSTGELFF. CDR3 nucleotide sequence: TGTGCCAGCAGCCCTGGTAGCACCGGGGAGCTGTTTTTT.

The chain links TRBV14 to TRBJ2-7; 9 bases line up with TRBD1. The CDR3 runs to 16 residues. V shed 2 bases, J shed 4 bases, and the junction held 9 bases outside the gene matches. Per the germline V gene, CDR1 is SGHDN and CDR2 is FVKESK. Written as DNA, the CDR3 is TGTGCCAGCAGCCAACCCCCGTGGACAGGGGATTACGAGCAGTACTTC. Translated: CASSQPPWTGDYEQYF.

The chain links TRBV7-6 to TRBJ2-7; 13 bases are shared with TRBD2. Germline V lookup: CDR1 SGHVS, CDR2 FNYEAQ. The CDR3 is made up of 16 amino acids. With 5 bases clipped from V and 0 bases from J, the junction kept 4 bases outside the gene matches. In DNA form, the CDR3 reads TGTGCCAGCAGCCCTTGGACTAGCGGGAGCTCCTACGAGCAGTACTTC. Residues: CASSPWTSGSSYEQYF.

The count of this clone is one. The chain combines TRBV9 with TRBJ1-1, with D unclear. The germline CDR1 and CDR2 sequences are SGDLS and YYNGEE. CDR3 size: 12 residues. V was clipped by 4 bases and J by 7 bases, with 11 bases between them. DNA for the CDR3: TGTGCCAGCAGCCCCTCCGGAGTTGAAGCTTTCTTT. It encodes CASSPSGVEAFF. Drawing the rest from reference TRBV9 and TRBJ1-1, the complete variable domain is DSGVTQTPKHLITATGQRVTLRCSPRSGDLSVYWYQQSLDQGLQFLIQYYNGEERAKGNILERFSAQQFPDLHSELNLSSLELGDSALYFCASSPSGVEAFFGQGTRLTVV.

The chain uses TRBV19 and TRBJ1-5; TRBD1 is a possible D gene (5 bases). Germline V gives CDR1 LNHDA, CDR2 SQIVND (reference sequence). CDR3 length equals 20 residues. V was cut by 0 bases and J by 5 bases, with 26 bases left in between. CDR3 DNA: TGTGCCAGTAGTATAGATCCATTTCAATCCGGACTAGGGGAGTATCAGCCCCAGCATTTT. Translated, it gives CASSIDPFQSGLGEYQPQHF.

The V and J genes are TRBV27 and TRBJ1-5; D is undetermined. The germline gives CDR1 MNHEY, CDR2 SMNVEV (reference sequence). The CDR3 has 14 residues. The V gene lost 4 bases and the J gene lost 0 bases, with 7 bases spanning the gap. The CDR3 DNA sequence: TGTGCCAGCAGTTCACAAAATAGCAATCAGCCCCAGCATTTT. Translating it yields CASSSQNSNQPQHF.

This chain links TRBV20-1 with TRBJ2-5; D uncertain. V lost 5 bases to trimming and J lost 0 bases, with 4 bases between them. Germline V CDR1 and CDR2: DFQATT, SNEGSKA (reference sequence). This CDR3 has 11 amino acids. The CDR3: CSARYQETQYF. The CDR3 nucleotides read TGCAGTGCTCGTTACCAAGAGACCCAGTACTTC.

The rearrangement uses TRBV25-1 and TRBJ2-5; 9 bases fit TRBD2. V lost 3 bases and J lost 3; bases outside the gene matches: 8. Germline V CDR1 and CDR2: MGHDK, SYGVNS. The CDR3 has 16 amino acids. The CDR3: CASSDRLERGEETQYF. The CDR3 nucleotides read TGTGCCAGCAGTGACCGTTTGGAGCGGGGGGAAGAGACCCAGTACTTC.

The CDR3 spells CASSFTMGEIGYTF. The DNA of the CDR3 is TGTGCCAGCAGCTTCACGATGGGCGAGATTGGCTACACCTTC. The chain carries TRBV7-9 and TRBJ1-2; D not resolved. CDR1 SEHNR and CDR2 FQNEAQ come from the germline V gene (reference sequence). Trimming removed 3 bases at V and 7 bases at J, with 15 bases between. CDR3 size: 14 residues.

The chain links TRBV29-1 to TRBJ2-3, with 9 bases fitting TRBD2. This CDR3 contains 12 residues. Germline V lookup: CDR1 SQVTM, CDR2 ANQGSEA. The V and J ends lost 8 bases and 6 bases, in that order; junction bases with no gene match: 6. Written as DNA, the CDR3 is TGCAGCACGACTAGCGGAGGGGATACGCAGTATTTT. Residues: CSTTSGGDTQYF.

V usage is TRBV6-4 and J usage is TRBJ2-1; a possible D gene is TRBD2 (5 bases). Trimming shortened V by 4 bases and J by 0 bases, and 13 bases separated the two germline ends. The CDR3 runs 16 residues. The germline V gene encodes CDR1 MRHNA and CDR2 SNTAGT. CDR3 sequence (DNA): TGTGCCAGCAGTGCCCGGGCGGGTAGCTCCTACAATGAGCAGTTCTTC. Protein: CASSARAGSSYNEQFF.

The count of this clone is one. V is TRBV5-1 and J is TRBJ1-1, with D perhaps TRBD1 (6 bases). CDR3 length equals 15 residues. V shed 5 bases and J shed 0 bases, with 14 bases lying between them. Germline loops: CDR1 SGHRS, CDR2 YFSETQ. CDR3 in DNA: TGCGCCAGCAGACATCCGGACAGCATGAACACTGAAGCTTTCTTT. This encodes CASRHPDSMNTEAFF.

V is TRBV14 and J is TRBJ2-1; D is perhaps TRBD2 (6 bases). V was cut by 3 bases and J by 7 bases, with 13 bases left in between. This CDR3 spans 14 amino acids. Germline V gene sequence: CDR1 SGHDN, CDR2 FVKESK. CDR3 DNA: TGTGCCAGCAGCCAGTTGGGACTCGGAAATGAGCAGTTCTTC. Its translation: CASSQLGLGNEQFF.

The chain combines TRBV4-2 with TRBJ2-1; TRBD2 matches at 7 bases. J lost 4 bases, V lost 2 bases, and 8 bases had no gene match. This CDR3 is 16 amino acids long. Germline CDR1 reads LGHNA; CDR2 reads YNFKEQ. CDR3 protein: CASSQSPSGVYNEQFF. The CDR3 region has the DNA TGTGCCAGCAGCCAATCCCCGAGCGGGGTGTACAATGAGCAGTTCTTC.

The chain employs TRBV2 and TRBJ2-1; D gene unclear. Trimming shortened V by 7 bases and J by 6 bases, and 16 bases separated the two germline ends. The CDR3 length is 14 residues. In germline, CDR1 is SNHLY, CDR2 FYNNEI. This CDR3 is CASTDGSRINEQFF. The CDR3 nucleotides read TGTGCCAGCACCGACGGGTCTCGGATCAATGAGCAGTTCTTC.

The DNA of the CDR3 is TGCGCCAGCAGCCAACAGGGGGCTGGTGGCTACACCTTC. Its translation: CASSQQGAGGYTF. The chain couples TRBV4-1 to TRBJ1-2; 8 nucleotides match TRBD1. V lost 2 bases and J lost 7; bases outside the gene matches: 3. This CDR3 contains 13 residues. Per germline, CDR1 MGHRA and CDR2 YSYEKL.